Shown below are 25 T cell receptor beta chains from a single sample sequenced in a study of blood T cells in healthy people across ages. A sample-barcoded 5' primer and a J-beta primer mix were used in a second PCR of roughly 6 to 11 cycles. MiXCR was run by TCRdb on the 5' RACE reads, yielding one entry per CDR3 protein. The sample yields about 970,000 distinct CDR3 sequences, around 54% seen once. Material: blood. Source of these receptors: a woman in her sixties or seventies in good health.

The rearrangement joins TRBV20-1 to TRBJ2-5; 8 positions match TRBD2. Germline CDR1 and CDR2: DFQATT and SNEGSKA (reference sequence). The CDR3 is 13 amino acids. Unmatched junction bases numbered 7, after V lost 6 bases and J lost 4 bases. In DNA form, the CDR3 reads TGCAGTGCGCTGACTAGCGCGGGAGAGACCCAGTACTTC. Its translation: CSALTSAGETQYF.

V is TRBV28 and J is TRBJ1-2, with a tentative D call TRBD1 (5 bases). The CDR3 has 14 amino acids. CDR1 is MDHEN, CDR2 SYDVKM, per germline. V was shortened by 5 bases and J by 5 bases, with 15 bases between the two germline ends. The CDR3 DNA reads as TGTGCCAGCAGTCCACAGTGGGGGAATTATGGCTACACCTTC. This codes for CASSPQWGNYGYTF.

The chain joins TRBV7-8 to TRBJ1-5, with TRBD1 matching over 7 bases. Trimming took 2 bases from V and 4 from J; bases not matched to a gene: 2. CDR1 and CDR2 (germline): SGHVS, FQNEAQ. The CDR3 covers 14 residues. The CDR3 is CASSLLQGNQPQHF. CDR3 sequence (DNA): TGTGCCAGCAGCTTATTACAGGGGAATCAGCCCCAGCATTTT.

The DNA for the CDR3 is TGCAGTGCACAGGGAGCGGTCTCCTACGAGCAGTACTTC. Translating it yields CSAQGAVSYEQYF. V is TRBV20-1 and J is TRBJ2-7, with D possibly TRBD1 on 6 matching bases. Trimming took off 6 bases at V and 0 bases at J, with 12 bases between the two ends. The CDR3 sequence is 13 residues long. From germline, CDR1 is DFQATT and CDR2 SNEGSKA (reference sequence).

J is TRBJ1-5 and V is TRBV2; 9 bases are shared with TRBD1. This CDR3 is built from 13 residues. The trim removed 7 bases at V and 5 bases at J, leaving 3 bases unmatched. CDR1 and CDR2 (germline): SNHLY, FYNNEI. The CDR3 protein is CASIRDRDQPQHF. CDR3 sequence (DNA): TGTGCCAGCATAAGGGACAGGGATCAGCCCCAGCATTTT.

The V and J genes are TRBV27 and TRBJ2-3; TRBD1 might be the D (6 bases). The CDR3 consists of 12 residues. Per germline, CDR1 MNHEY and CDR2 SMNVEV (reference sequence). V shed 6 bases and J shed 5 bases, with 9 bases lying between them. CDR3 sequence (DNA): TGTGCCAGCAGCACAGGGTTAGATACGCAGTATTTT. Translated, it gives CASSTGLDTQYF.

The CDR3, as DNA: TGTGCCAGCGCTAAGGTATCAGCCTACGAGCAGTACTTC. As protein: CASAKVSAYEQYF. This rearrangement joins TRBV6-1 to TRBJ2-7; D remains unclear. Deletions cut 8 bases from V and 2 bases from J, with 13 bases between. Germline V CDR1 and CDR2: MNHNS, SASEGT. The CDR3 covers 13 residues.

The V and J genes are TRBV2 and TRBJ2-3; tentatively, D is TRBD1 (6 bases). Trimming removed 6 bases at V and 4 bases at J, with 11 bases between. Germline CDR1 and CDR2: SNHLY and FYNNEI. This CDR3 has 13 amino acids. CDR3 sequence (DNA): TGTGCCAGCAGGAGGACAGCCTCAGATACGCAGTATTTT. Translating it yields CASRRTASDTQYF.

The V and J genes are TRBV4-3 and TRBJ2-2; 7 bases match TRBD2. Unmatched junction bases numbered 3, after V lost 4 bases and J lost 1 base. Germline CDR1 is LGHNA and CDR2 is YSLEER. This CDR3 region has 15 residues. The CDR3 region has the DNA TGCGCCAGCAGCCCACGGGAGGAGAACACCGGGGAGCTGTTTTTT. Translation: CASSPREENTGELFF.

The sample holds a few counts of this clonotype. The chain joins TRBV6-6 to TRBJ2-5; 7 nucleotides line up with TRBD2. The V gene end was trimmed by 7 bases and the J gene end by 7 bases; junction bases not matched to a gene: 9. Germline CDR1 and CDR2: MNHNY and SVGAGI (reference sequence). The CDR3 loop spans 13 amino acids. CDR3 in DNA: TGTGCCAGCACCCAAGAGACTAGCAGGACCCAGTACTTC. Translation: CASTQETSRTQYF.

This sequence joins TRBV27 and TRBJ1-1; possibly TRBD1 for D (6 bases). This CDR3 contains 14 residues. Germline V gene data show CDR1 as MNHEY and CDR2 as SMNVEV (reference sequence). The germline V and J ends were trimmed by 1 base and 4 bases, with 10 bases remaining between them. CDR3 bases: TGTGCCAGCAGTTTATGGGGGGCGCGCACTGAAGCTTTCTTT. Protein: CASSLWGARTEAFF.

The J gene is TRBJ2-1, the V gene TRBV7-9, with no clear D. The CDR3 sequence is 15 residues long. V gave up 7 bases and J gave up 2 bases, with 15 bases separating them. Germline CDR1 reads SEHNR; CDR2 reads FQNEAQ (reference sequence). The CDR3 here is CASTTSIPTYNEQFF. DNA of the CDR3: TGTGCCAGCACCACCTCGATCCCGACCTACAATGAGCAGTTCTTC.

The chain joins TRBV6-2 or TRBV6-3 to TRBJ1-2, with 7 bases matching TRBD1. From germline, CDR1 is MNHEY and CDR2 SVGEGT. After removal of 6 bases from V and 1 base from J, the junction contained 8 bases not matched to a gene. The CDR3 has 15 residues. The chain's CDR3 is CASSRYRGHNYGYTF. The CDR3 nucleotides read TGTGCCAGCAGCCGGTACAGGGGACATAACTATGGCTACACCTTC.

The DNA for the CDR3 is TGTGCCAGCAGTTTATCGACGGGAGGGTGGGTGGATGAGCAGTTCTTC. Translating it yields CASSLSTGGWVDEQFF. The rearrangement links TRBV27 to TRBJ2-1, with TRBD2 identical over 8 bases. Germline lookup yields CDR1 MNHEY and CDR2 SMNVEV (reference sequence). V was clipped by 0 bases and J by 8 bases; unmatched bases: 9. The CDR3 length is 16 residues.

V is TRBV7-9 and J is TRBJ2-4; TRBD2 agrees at 8 bases. The J call may not be correct, given that the DNA end is closer to TRBJ2-7. Looked up from germline, CDR1 is SEHNR and CDR2 is FQNEAQ (reference sequence). This CDR3 has 13 amino acids. The CDR3 region has the DNA TGTGCCAGCAGCGTTCAGCGGGAGACCGAGCAGTACTTC. Translated, it gives CASSVQRETEQYF.

This clonotype was detected only a few times. V usage is TRBV29-1 and J usage is TRBJ1-1, with a weak D call TRBD1 (6 bases). This CDR3 is built from 14 residues. Between the trimmed V and J ends, which lost 3 bases and 2 bases, there was a span of 13 bases. In germline, CDR1 is SQVTM, CDR2 ANQGSEA. The CDR3 nucleotides are TGCAGCGTTGACATCGGGGGCAGAAACACTGAAGCTTTCTTT. Its protein is CSVDIGGRNTEAFF.

This chain links TRBV7-9 with TRBJ2-1; D gene ambiguous. With 5 bases removed from V and 8 bases from J, the gap between germline ends came to 10 bases. The germline V gene encodes CDR1 SEHNR and CDR2 FQNEAQ (reference sequence). This CDR3 spans 12 amino acids. For the CDR3, the DNA is TGTGCCAGCAGCCCAATTGACTATGAGCAGTTCTTC. It yields the protein CASSPIDYEQFF.

The genes are TRBV29-1 and TRBJ2-5, with TRBD2 matching 13 bases. Trimming removed 7 bases from V and 11 bases from J; junction bases left unmatched: 13. This CDR3 has 14 amino acids. The germline gives CDR1 SQVTM, CDR2 ANQGSEA. The CDR3 sequence is CSAFGLAGVNEQYF. CDR3 bases: TGCAGCGCATTCGGACTAGCGGGAGTTAATGAGCAGTACTTC.

A remark on this clonotype: One end of the junction varies from germline; a read error may be responsible. The gene calls are TRBV5-6 and TRBJ2-7, with D uncertain. The CDR3 runs 13 residues. The germline V gene encodes CDR1 SGHDT and CDR2 YYEEEE. Here the CDR3 reads CASILGFSYEQYF. The CDR3 nucleotides are TGTGCCAGCATCTTGGGGTTCTCCTACGAGCAGTACTTC. Based on the CDR3 plus reference TRBV5-6 and TRBJ2-7, the full variable domain is DAGVTQSPTHLIKTRGQQVTLRCSPKSGHDTVSWYQQALGQGPQFIFQYYEEEERQRGNFPDRFSGHQFPNYSSELNVNALLLGDSALYLCASILGFSYEQYFGPGTRLTVT.

This chain joins TRBV2 and TRBJ2-5; D possibly corresponds to TRBD1 (6 bases). V shed 6 bases and J shed 4 bases, with 18 bases lying between them. Germline CDR1 SNHLY, CDR2 FYNNEI. The CDR3 sequence is 15 residues long. This CDR3 reads CASSRGQPGGETQYF. As DNA, the CDR3 is TGTGCCAGCAGCCGTGGACAGCCGGGTGGAGAGACCCAGTACTTC.

The rearrangement joins TRBV25-1 to TRBJ2-1; the D gene could be TRBD1 or TRBD2 (6 bases each). The J call may be mistaken, given a closer DNA end match to TRBJ2-7. CDR1 is MGHDK, CDR2 SYGVNS, per germline. This CDR3 region has 17 residues. The CDR3 DNA reads as TGTGCCAGCAGTGAATATCACGTGGGGGCGGACTACAATGAGCAGTACTTC. Its translation: CASSEYHVGADYNEQYF.

This clonotype was counted only a few times. This chain joins TRBV4-2 and TRBJ1-2; D is possibly TRBD1 (6 bases). Germline V lookup: CDR1 LGHNA, CDR2 YNFKEQ. CDR3 size: 17 residues. Trimming pared 1 base from V and 4 bases from J, leaving 19 bases between. The CDR3 nucleotides are TGTGCCAGCAGCCAAGCTGGAGGCAGACAGGCAGTCTATGGCTACACCTTC. It yields the protein CASSQAGGRQAVYGYTF.

The chain combines TRBV20-1 with TRBJ2-3, with D unresolved. This CDR3 spans 15 amino acids. The V gene's germline CDR1 is DFQATT and CDR2 SNEGSKA (reference sequence). The V end lost 2 bases, the J end lost 2 bases, and 14 bases lay between the germline ends. The CDR3 sequence: CSARTLGSFTDTQYF. The CDR3 DNA follows: TGCAGTGCTAGAACCTTGGGGTCTTTCACAGATACGCAGTATTTT.

The rearrangement uses TRBV12-3 or TRBV12-4 and TRBJ2-2, with D unclear. Trimming removed 4 bases at V and 6 bases at J, with 6 bases between. The CDR3 has 12 amino acids. The CDR3 DNA reads TGTGCCAGCAGTTGGTCCCCCGGGGAGCTGTTTTTT. Protein: CASSWSPGELFF.

The rearrangement uses TRBV3-1 and TRBJ2-5, with D perhaps matching TRBD2 (5 bases). CDR1 and CDR2 from the germline V gene are LGHDT and YNNKEL (reference sequence). The V and J ends lost 4 bases and 3 bases respectively, with 12 bases between them. The CDR3 spans 14 residues. CDR3 sequence (DNA): TGTGCCAGCAGCCGATTACTAGTCGAAGAGACCCAGTACTTC. This codes for CASSRLLVEETQYF.